This T cell receptor (beta chain) was identified during a study of PD-L1 blockade in urothelial cancer. Study-level background: The year 2014 saw patients start atezolizumab, 1,200 mg intravenously every 3 weeks. Blood samples contained a median around 130,000 T cells.

Study-wide results and limits: Durable-benefit patients had greater expansion of tumor-associated blood clones at 3 weeks.

With respect to this clone: Its specificity is not known.

The V and J ends lost 3 bases and 7 bases respectively, with 17 bases between them. CDR3 length: 15 residues. The V gene's germline CDR1 is MNHEY and CDR2 SMNVEV (reference sequence). The sample's time point: peripheral blood 6 weeks after treatment start. Repertoires were generated with immunoSEQ multiplex PCR, while TCRdb's copy carries only in-frame clones and drops some. Of over 100,000 clones in the sample, about 91% are singletons; the top ten hold less than 4.5%. This sequence was found in a man in his 60s with urothelial cancer. The sequences come from PBMCs, collected around atezolizumab (anti-PD-L1) treatment. The rearrangement joins TRBV27 to TRBJ2-3, with a tentative D call TRBD2 (6 bases). The CDR3 DNA follows: TGTGCCAGCAGTTTCTCCGGGGGAGATCCGAATACGCAGTATTTT. It yields the protein CASSFSGGDPNTQYF.